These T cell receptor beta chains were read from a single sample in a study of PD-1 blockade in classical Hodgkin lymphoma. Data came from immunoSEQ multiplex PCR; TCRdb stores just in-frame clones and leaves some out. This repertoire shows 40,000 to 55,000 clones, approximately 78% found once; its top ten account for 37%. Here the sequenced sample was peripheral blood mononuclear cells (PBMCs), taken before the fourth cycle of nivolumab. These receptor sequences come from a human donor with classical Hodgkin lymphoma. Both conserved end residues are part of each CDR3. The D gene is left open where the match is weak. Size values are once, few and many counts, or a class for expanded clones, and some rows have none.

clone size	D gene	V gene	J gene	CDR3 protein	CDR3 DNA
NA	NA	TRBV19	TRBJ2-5	CATAVQIQETQYF	TGTGCCACGGCCGTCCAGATCCAAGAGACCCAGTACTTC
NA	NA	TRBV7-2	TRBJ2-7	CASSRDSDEQYF	TGTGCCAGCAGCCGAGACTCTGACGAGCAGTACTTC
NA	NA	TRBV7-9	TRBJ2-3	CASSPGEGTDTQYF	TGTGCCAGCAGCCCCGGGGAGGGCACAGATACGCAGTATTTT
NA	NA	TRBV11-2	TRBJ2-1	CASSLDSSNEQFF	TGTGCCAGCAGCTTAGACAGCTCCAATGAGCAGTTCTTC
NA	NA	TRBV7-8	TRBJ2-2	CASSLFGRDTGELFF	TGTGCCAGCAGCTTATTCGGCAGGGACACCGGGGAGCTGTTTTTT
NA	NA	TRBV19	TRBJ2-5	CASSSGRRSQTQYF	TGTGCCAGTAGTAGTGGACGTCGCTCTCAGACCCAGTACTTC
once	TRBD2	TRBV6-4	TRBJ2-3	CASSDRVAGGSTSTDTQYF	TGTGCCAGCAGTGACAGGGTAGCGGGGGGATCAACGAGCACAGATACGCAGTATTTT
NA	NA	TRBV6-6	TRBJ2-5	CASSPPASAETQYF	TGTGCCAGCAGTCCCCCTGCGAGCGCGGAGACCCAGTACTTC
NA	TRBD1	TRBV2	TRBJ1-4	CASRGGQATNEKLFF	TGTGCCAGCAGAGGAGGACAGGCAACTAATGAAAAACTGTTTTTT
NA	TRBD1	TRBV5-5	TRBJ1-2	CASSLGQGSTGTF	TGTGCCAGCAGCTTAGGACAGGGTAGTACGGGGACCTTC
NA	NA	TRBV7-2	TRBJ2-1	CASRLDSNEQFF	TGTGCCAGCAGACTAGACAGCAATGAGCAGTTCTTC
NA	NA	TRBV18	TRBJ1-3	CASSPPNEDTIYF	TGTGCCAGCTCACCACCGAATGAGGACACCATATATTTT
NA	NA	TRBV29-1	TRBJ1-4	CSIKLGADNEKLFF	TGCAGCATTAAACTCGGGGCGGATAATGAAAAACTGTTTTTT
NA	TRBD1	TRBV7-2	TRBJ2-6	CASSITGGGGANVLTF	TGTGCCAGCAGCATTACAGGGGGCGGTGGGGCCAACGTCCTGACTTTC
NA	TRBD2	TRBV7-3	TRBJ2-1	CASSLAPYGTTSSYNEQFF	TGTGCCAGCAGCTTAGCACCTTATGGGACTACCTCCTCCTACAATGAGCAGTTCTTC
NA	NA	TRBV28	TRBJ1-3	CASSLWSSAGTAWINTIYF	TGTGCCAGCAGTTTATGGAGCTCGGCGGGGACGGCGTGGATTAACACCATATATTTT
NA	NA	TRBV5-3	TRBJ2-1	CARRPTGSLSYNEQFF	TGTGCCAGAAGACCGACAGGATCACTCTCCTACAATGAGCAGTTCTTC